These 15 T cell receptor beta chains were all obtained from the same sample, sequenced in a study of Ad26.COV2.S vaccination and SARS-CoV-2 variants. Generated by immunoSEQ multiplex PCR, the TCRdb table keeps only in-frame clones and is missing some. This sample has over 400,000 clones; about 88% occur once, and the top ten carry about 2.5%. The treatment denotes: around 19 received Ad26.COV2.S at low or high dose, single or two shots; 5 received placebo; per-sample allocation not given. Sampling happened 63 days after the first vaccine or placebo injection. Sequenced material: peripheral blood, taken in a trial of Ad26.COV2.S vaccine versus placebo. The origin of the receptors is a person between 18 and 59 years old who received the Ad26.COV2.S COVID-19 vaccine or a placebo.

This chain links TRBV11-2 with TRBJ2-2, with D tentatively TRBD1 (5 bases). The CDR3 covers 15 residues. Germline assignment: CDR1 SGHAT and CDR2 FQNNGV. Trimming stripped 7 bases from V and 6 bases from J, with 18 bases between. The CDR3 DNA follows: TGTGCCAGCAAAATAGAACTCGCCAGGGCCGGGGAGCTGTTTTTT. Amino acids: CASKIELARAGELFF.

The V gene is TRBV3-1 (or the pseudogene TRBV3-2), the J gene TRBJ2-3; TRBD2 matches 9 bases. CDR3 length equals 18 residues. The germline V gene has CDR1 LGHDT and CDR2 YNNKEL (reference sequence). V shed 2 bases, J shed 1 base, and the junction held 10 bases outside the gene matches. In DNA form, the CDR3 reads TGTGCCAGCAGCCAATGGGCCCTTCAGCGGGGGGGCACAGATACGCAGTATTTT. As protein: CASSQWALQRGGTDTQYF.

This chain links TRBV2 with TRBJ2-1; 8 bases align to TRBD2. J gave up 3 bases and V 8 bases, and 6 bases lay outside the gene matches. Germline CDR1 reads SNHLY; CDR2 reads FYNNEI. This CDR3 is 14 amino acids long. CDR3 in amino acids: CASFSGAYYNEQFF. Here the CDR3 DNA reads TGTGCCAGCTTTAGCGGGGCTTACTACAATGAGCAGTTCTTC.

This chain uses TRBV5-4 with TRBJ1-4; D unclear. CDR3 length: 13 residues. Germline V gene data show CDR1 as SGHNT and CDR2 as YYREEE (reference sequence). Trimming cost V 0 bases and J 11 bases, with 11 bases left between them. Here the CDR3 reads CASSLGSRRKLFF. For the CDR3, the DNA is TGTGCCAGCAGCTTGGGTTCGCGTCGGAAACTGTTTTTT.

In DNA form, the CDR3 reads TGTGCCAGCAGGGCAGGGGGCGCTGGGACTGAAGCTTTCTTT. Translating it yields CASRAGGAGTEAFF. This chain joins TRBV5-4 and TRBJ1-1; 8 bases are shared with TRBD1. V trimming: 5 bases; J trimming: 5 bases; junction bases outside the gene matches: 8. CDR1 is SGHNT and CDR2 is YYREEE in the germline V gene (reference sequence). This CDR3 comprises 14 residues.

This clone was recorded once. J is TRBJ2-5 and V is TRBV7-2, with a weak D call TRBD1 (6 bases). V was clipped by 6 bases and J by 5 bases, with 13 bases between them. Germline CDR1 is SGHTA and CDR2 is FQGNSA. This CDR3 has 13 residues. CDR3 sequence reads: CASRYTGLETQYF. The CDR3 region has the DNA TGTGCCAGCAGGTATACAGGGTTGGAGACCCAGTACTTC.

The chain joins TRBV24-1 to TRBJ2-5, with D possibly being TRBD1 (7 bases). The V end was cut by 5 bases, the J end by 5 bases, with 26 bases between. This CDR3 region has 18 residues. The germline V gene has CDR1 KGHDR and CDR2 SFDVKD. The CDR3 reads CATSGRGQGTALGETQYF. The CDR3 DNA sequence: TGTGCCACCAGTGGGAGGGGGCAGGGTACGGCCTTAGGTGAGACCCAGTACTTC.

As concerns this clone: Other nucleotide sequences in the sample specify the same CDR3. V gene TRBV5-1 combines with J gene TRBJ1-6; perhaps TRBD1 as D (5 bases). V was clipped by 1 base and J by 7 bases, with 9 bases between them. The germline CDR1 and CDR2 sequences are SGHRS and YFSETQ. This CDR3 is 14 amino acids long. CDR3 in DNA: TGCGCCAGCAGCTTGCCTGGGGGGAATTCACCCCTCCACTTT. Translating gives CASSLPGGNSPLHF.

The V call is TRBV27, the J call TRBJ2-1; 10 bases are a match to TRBD2. The CDR3 sequence is 17 residues long. CDR1 is MNHEY and CDR2 is SMNVEV in the germline V gene (reference sequence). The ends lost 5 bases at V and 4 bases at J; junction bases unmatched: 11. CDR3 in DNA: TGTGCCAGCAGTCTCCTCTGGGAAGCGGGGGGGTACAATGAGCAGTTCTTC. Its protein product is CASSLLWEAGGYNEQFF.

The chain combines TRBV3-1 (or the pseudogene TRBV3-2) with TRBJ1-5; possible D gene TRBD1, 6 bases. The V and J ends lost 4 bases and 3 bases respectively, with 25 bases between them. CDR3 size: 19 residues. Germline assignment: CDR1 LGHDT and CDR2 YNNKEL (reference sequence). The DNA for the CDR3 is TGTGCCAGCAGCCCAAGGGGCAGGGGACTAACTGCGAACAATCAGCCCCAGCATTTT. It yields the protein CASSPRGRGLTANNQPQHF.

This clone was detected once. The CDR3 DNA reads TGTGCCAGCAGTGCCGGGGGGAGGGGTTACAATGAGCAGTTCTTC. Translating gives CASSAGGRGYNEQFF. This sequence joins TRBV7-2 and TRBJ2-1; TRBD2 matches 7 bases. Trimming removed 6 bases from V and 4 bases from J; junction bases left unmatched: 9. The CDR3 length is 15 residues. Germline CDR1 is SGHTA and CDR2 is FQGNSA. Looking up the rest from reference TRBV7-2 and TRBJ2-1 gives the full variable domain: GAGVSQSPSNKVTEKGKDVELRCDPISGHTALYWYRQSLGQGLEFLIYFQGNSAPDKSGLPSDRFSAERTGGSVSTLTIQRTQQEDSAVYLCASSAGGRGYNEQFFGPGTRLTVL.

The chain joins TRBV27 to TRBJ1-2; TRBD1 might be the D (6 bases). CDR1 and CDR2 from the germline V gene are MNHEY and SMNVEV (reference sequence). The CDR3 runs to 13 residues. The ends were cut back, 8 bases at V and 1 base at J, with 11 bases in the middle. CDR3 nucleotide sequence: TGTGCCAGCTGGACAGCGCTTAACTATGGCTACACCTTC. It specifies CASWTALNYGYTF.

This chain links TRBV11-3 with TRBJ1-2; tentatively, D is TRBD1 (5 bases). The CDR3 covers 16 residues. CDR1 is SGHNT and CDR2 is YENEEA in the germline V gene. V lost 0 bases and J 5 bases, leaving 16 bases between the germline ends. The CDR3, as DNA: TGTGCCAGCAGCTTAGAGGGACGGATGGGACGTTATGGCTACACCTTC. It specifies CASSLEGRMGRYGYTF.

The gene calls are TRBV20-1 and TRBJ1-6; TRBD1 aligns across 7 bases. Looked up from germline, CDR1 is DFQATT and CDR2 is SNEGSKA (reference sequence). The CDR3 contains 14 residues. After removal of 3 bases from V and 7 bases from J, the junction contained 6 bases not matched to a gene. The CDR3 sequence: CSASLDRENSPLHF. CDR3 sequence (DNA): TGCAGTGCTAGTCTAGACAGGGAAAATTCACCCCTCCACTTT.

This clone was observed a single time. The chain uses TRBV7-9 and TRBJ1-1; maybe TRBD1 (5 bases). Germline values: CDR1 SEHNR, CDR2 FQNEAQ (reference sequence). The CDR3 has 15 residues. Between the trimmed V and J ends, which lost 3 bases and 3 bases, there was a span of 14 bases. CDR3 protein: CASSFGTDYDTEAFF. The CDR3 coding sequence is TGTGCCAGCAGCTTCGGGACGGATTATGACACTGAAGCTTTCTTT. Filled out from reference TRBV7-9 and TRBJ1-1, the complete variable domain reads DTGVSQNPRHKITKRGQNVTFRCDPISEHNRLYWYRQTLGQGPEFLTYFQNEAQLEKSRLLSDRFSAERPKGSFSTLEIQRTEQGDSAMYLCASSFGTDYDTEAFFGQGTRLTVV.